Below, 24 T cell receptor beta chains from the same sample are listed, as sequenced in a study of T cell changes during pregnancy in multiple sclerosis. The assay was immunoSEQ multiplex PCR, and TCRdb's table has in-frame clones only and misses some. The data contain tens of thousands of clones, approximately 92% of them singletons. The sequencing used peripheral blood, collected before pregnancy. Receptors were obtained from a female donor with multiple sclerosis, enrolled in a pregnancy study.

The chain has TRBV6-1 and TRBJ1-5; 10 nucleotides line up with TRBD1. The junction had 10 bases not matched to a gene; V was cut back by 7 bases and J by 7 bases. Per germline, CDR1 MNHNS and CDR2 SASEGT. This CDR3 spans 15 amino acids. The CDR3 region is CASTSATGGWQPQHF. The CDR3 DNA sequence: TGTGCCAGCACCTCCGCGACAGGGGGCTGGCAGCCCCAGCATTTT.

This clone has more than one count but fewer than ten. The chain joins TRBV7-6 to TRBJ1-1, with 8 bases aligning to TRBD1. Germline lookup yields CDR1 SGHVS and CDR2 FNYEAQ. J lost 3 bases, V lost 7 bases, and 10 bases had no gene match. This CDR3 comprises 15 residues. CDR3 bases: TGTGCCAGCACCAAAGGACAGGGTAGGGACACTGAAGCTTTCTTT. Encoded protein: CASTKGQGRDTEAFF.

The V call is TRBV9, the J call TRBJ2-3; 8 bases agree with TRBD2. V gave up 0 bases and J gave up 6 bases; unmatched junction bases: 9. CDR1 and CDR2 from the germline V gene are SGDLS and YYNGEE. There are 16 residues in the CDR3. CDR3 region: CASSVGIISGGDTQYF. The CDR3 nucleotides read TGTGCCAGCAGCGTAGGGATCATTTCGGGAGGGGATACGCAGTATTTT.

The V and J genes are TRBV2 and TRBJ2-7; D perhaps matches TRBD1 (5 bases). The CDR3 loop spans 13 amino acids. CDR1 is SNHLY, CDR2 FYNNEI, per germline. V was pared by 4 bases and J by 2 bases, with 9 bases between. The CDR3 loop reads CASSVQDTYEQYF. The DNA of the CDR3 is TGTGCCAGCAGTGTACAGGACACCTACGAGCAGTACTTC.

V gene TRBV11-2 combines with J gene TRBJ1-4; 9 nucleotides line up with TRBD1. After removal of 7 bases from V and 7 bases from J, the junction contained 7 bases not matched to a gene. From germline, CDR1 is SGHAT and CDR2 FQNNGV. The CDR3 has 14 residues. CDR3 nucleotides: TGTGCCAGCACCCACAGGGGGCGAGTTGAAAAACTGTTTTTT. Amino acid sequence: CASTHRGRVEKLFF.

The chain uses TRBV18 and TRBJ2-7, with 9 bases identical to TRBD1. The CDR3 sequence is 15 residues long. Germline V CDR1 and CDR2: KGHSH, LQKENI. The J segment lost 4 bases and the V segment lost 5 bases, leaving 9 bases of the junction unmatched. The CDR3 is CASSSPGQGAYEQYF. CDR3 nucleotide sequence: TGTGCCAGCTCATCCCCGGGACAGGGCGCATACGAGCAGTACTTC.

This sequence joins TRBV4-2 and TRBJ2-1; 11 nucleotides match TRBD2. This CDR3 has 15 residues. V gave up 2 bases and J gave up 6 bases; unmatched junction bases: 3. Germline V gene data show CDR1 as LGHNA and CDR2 as YNFKEQ. The CDR3 reads CASSQYLAGGNEQFF. In DNA form, the CDR3 reads TGTGCCAGCAGCCAATACCTAGCGGGAGGCAATGAGCAGTTCTTC.

The V and J genes are TRBV5-1 and TRBJ2-7; D is possibly TRBD2 (6 bases). The CDR3 length is 20 residues. Trimming stripped 1 base from V and 4 bases from J, with 30 bases between. Germline V gene data show CDR1 as SGHRS and CDR2 as YFSETQ. CDR3 residues: CASSLFPASANGPLGYEQYF. In nucleotides, the CDR3 is TGCGCCAGCAGCTTGTTCCCAGCTAGCGCCAACGGTCCCTTAGGGTACGAGCAGTACTTC.

The CDR3 DNA is TGTGCCAGCAGCCCGATCGGACAGTTGAACACTGAAGCTTTCTTT. It is translated as CASSPIGQLNTEAFF. The V call is TRBV9, the J call TRBJ1-1, with D perhaps matching TRBD1 (6 bases). The CDR3 loop spans 15 amino acids. Germline values: CDR1 SGDLS, CDR2 YYNGEE. With 4 bases removed from V and 0 bases from J, the gap between germline ends came to 13 bases.

This chain joins TRBV28 and TRBJ2-5; 8 bases fit TRBD1. The germline V gene has CDR1 MDHEN and CDR2 SYDVKM. V lost 5 bases to trimming and J lost 2 bases; unmatched junction nucleotides: 7. The CDR3 consists of 15 residues. The CDR3 loop reads CASSPTGTGQETQYF. CDR3 bases: TGTGCCAGCAGTCCCACCGGGACAGGACAAGAGACCCAGTACTTC.

The table lists this clone with a count of one. This chain joins TRBV4-2 and TRBJ2-1, with 7 bases fitting TRBD2. The CDR3 has 16 amino acids. V lost 4 bases, J lost 6 bases, and 12 bases stayed unmatched. Looked up from germline, CDR1 is LGHNA and CDR2 is YNFKEQ. In DNA form, the CDR3 reads TGTGCCAGCAGCCTGGGAGGGCCTATGATGGTCAATGAGCAGTTCTTC. This translates into CASSLGGPMMVNEQFF.

The rearrangement links TRBV6-5 to TRBJ1-1; D uncertain. The ends were cut back, 6 bases at V and 8 bases at J, with 16 bases in the middle. CDR1 and CDR2 from the germline V gene are MNHEY and SVGAGI. The CDR3 loop spans 13 amino acids. The CDR3 DNA sequence: TGTGCCAGCAGCCTCTTCCGGGTTGGAGAAGCTTTCTTT. It encodes CASSLFRVGEAFF.

V usage is TRBV28 and J usage is TRBJ1-5, with TRBD1 matching 8 bases. The CDR3 is 16 amino acids. Germline V gene data show CDR1 as MDHEN and CDR2 as SYDVKM. Trimming at V came to 5 bases and at J to 7 bases, leaving 13 bases not matched to a gene. In DNA, the CDR3 is TGTGCCAGCAGTCCAGCAACGACAGGGGCCCTCCAGCCCCAGCATTTT. Residues: CASSPATTGALQPQHF. The whole variable domain, remainder taken from reference TRBV28 and TRBJ1-5, is DVKVTQSSRYLVKRTGEKVFLECVQDMDHENMFWYRQDPGLGLRLIYFSYDVKMKEKGDIPEGYSVSREKKERFSLILESASTNQTSMYLCASSPATTGALQPQHFGDGTRLSIL.

This chain connects TRBV9 to TRBJ2-7, with 9 bases lining up with TRBD1. V shed 0 bases, J shed 5 bases, and the junction held 12 bases outside the gene matches. Germline CDR1 and CDR2: SGDLS and YYNGEE. CDR3 length: 17 amino acids. The CDR3 DNA sequence: TGTGCCAGCAGCGTAGGGGGTTCTACAGGGGGCTTAAACGAGCAGTACTTC. Its translation: CASSVGGSTGGLNEQYF.

The V call is TRBV7-2, the J call TRBJ1-2; 9 positions agree with TRBD1. With 1 base clipped from V and 7 bases from J, the junction kept 16 bases outside the gene matches. This CDR3 region has 18 residues. Per the germline V gene, CDR1 is SGHTA and CDR2 is FQGNSA. DNA of the CDR3: TGTGCCAGCAGCTTAGTCAGCGGGACAGGGTTAGGACTCCGTGGCTACACCTTC. It translates to CASSLVSGTGLGLRGYTF.

A single count supports this clone. The chain carries TRBV6-5 and TRBJ2-1; TRBD2 matches 9 bases. V lost 2 bases and J lost 5; bases outside the gene matches: 4. CDR3 length equals 15 residues. Germline loops: CDR1 MNHEY, CDR2 SVGAGI. CDR3 residues: CASSYRIAGDNEQFF. Written as DNA, the CDR3 is TGTGCCAGCAGTTACCGAATAGCGGGAGACAATGAGCAGTTCTTC.

V usage is TRBV6-5 and J usage is TRBJ1-1; D possibly corresponds to TRBD1 (5 bases). Germline CDR1 MNHEY, CDR2 SVGAGI. V lost 5 bases to trimming and J lost 4 bases, with 14 bases between them. The CDR3 runs 14 residues. CDR3 sequence (DNA): TGTGCCAGCAGTACCAGGACATGGGGCACTGAAGCTTTCTTT. Its translation: CASSTRTWGTEAFF.

J is TRBJ2-3 and V is TRBV29-1; D perhaps matches TRBD1 (5 bases). The germline V and J ends were trimmed by 3 bases and 4 bases, with 14 bases remaining between them. Germline V lookup: CDR1 SQVTM, CDR2 ANQGSEA. The CDR3 covers 14 residues. The CDR3 nucleotides read TGCAGCGTTGAGAGTTGGGGCTCCGCAGATACGCAGTATTTT. Translated, it gives CSVESWGSADTQYF.

This rearrangement joins TRBV4-3 to TRBJ1-2; D possibly corresponds to TRBD1 (6 bases). This CDR3 region has 15 residues. From germline, CDR1 is LGHNA and CDR2 YSLEER. The ends were cut back, 0 bases at V and 7 bases at J, with 15 bases in the middle. Here the CDR3 DNA reads TGCGCCAGCAGCCAAGAAAGAGCAGGGGTTAGTGGCTACACCTTC. As protein: CASSQERAGVSGYTF.

The chain combines TRBV5-1 with TRBJ1-5; D not certain. Germline CDR1 is SGHRS and CDR2 is YFSETQ. The germline V and J ends were trimmed by 0 bases and 9 bases, with 13 bases remaining between them. The CDR3 length is 14 residues. CDR3 loop: CASSLEEGSGPQHF. The CDR3 bases are TGCGCCAGCAGCTTGGAAGAAGGGAGTGGGCCCCAGCATTTT.

The chain employs TRBV7-2 and TRBJ1-5; maybe TRBD1 (5 bases). Trimming stripped 0 bases from V and 5 bases from J, with 8 bases between. The CDR3 totals 14 residues. CDR1 SGHTA and CDR2 FQGNSA come from the germline V gene. The CDR3 is CASSLAGDYQPQHF. Here the CDR3 DNA reads TGTGCCAGCAGCTTAGCAGGGGACTATCAGCCCCAGCATTTT. Complete variable domain (other parts from reference TRBV7-2 and TRBJ1-5): GAGVSQSPSNKVTEKGKDVELRCDPISGHTALYWYRQSLGQGLEFLIYFQGNSAPDKSGLPSDRFSAERTGGSVSTLTIQRTQQEDSAVYLCASSLAGDYQPQHFGDGTRLSIL.

V gene TRBV5-4 combines with J gene TRBJ2-1; no definite D call. Germline CDR1 reads SGHNT; CDR2 reads YYREEE (reference sequence). There are 11 residues in the CDR3. Trimming removed 6 bases from V and 10 bases from J, with 11 bases in between. As DNA, the CDR3 is TGTGCCAGCATCCTTAATGAGGAGCAGTTCTTC. Amino acid sequence: CASILNEEQFF. The whole variable domain, filled in from reference TRBV5-4 and TRBJ2-1, reads ETGVTQSPTHLIKTRGQQVTLRCSSQSGHNTVSWYQQALGQGPQFIFQYYREEENGRGNFPPRFSGLQFPNYSSELNVNALELDDSALYLCASILNEEQFFGPGTRLTVL.

The chain uses TRBV7-2 and TRBJ2-7; the D gene is possibly TRBD1 (5 bases). The V gene lost 4 bases and the J gene lost 2 bases, with 15 bases spanning the gap. From germline, CDR1 is SGHTA and CDR2 FQGNSA. The CDR3 spans 15 residues. The CDR3: CASSSEWGGAYEQYF. For the CDR3, the DNA is TGTGCCAGCAGCTCCGAGTGGGGCGGCGCCTACGAGCAGTACTTC.

The J gene is TRBJ1-5, the V gene TRBV19; tentative D call: TRBD1 (6 bases). The CDR3 has 13 residues. Germline V gene lookup returns CDR1 LNHDA and CDR2 SQIVND (reference sequence). V was cut by 8 bases and J by 6 bases, with 14 bases left in between. The CDR3 DNA reads TGTGCCAGTGGGCGGGGGGCGAGTCAGCCCCAGCATTTT. It translates to CASGRGASQPQHF.